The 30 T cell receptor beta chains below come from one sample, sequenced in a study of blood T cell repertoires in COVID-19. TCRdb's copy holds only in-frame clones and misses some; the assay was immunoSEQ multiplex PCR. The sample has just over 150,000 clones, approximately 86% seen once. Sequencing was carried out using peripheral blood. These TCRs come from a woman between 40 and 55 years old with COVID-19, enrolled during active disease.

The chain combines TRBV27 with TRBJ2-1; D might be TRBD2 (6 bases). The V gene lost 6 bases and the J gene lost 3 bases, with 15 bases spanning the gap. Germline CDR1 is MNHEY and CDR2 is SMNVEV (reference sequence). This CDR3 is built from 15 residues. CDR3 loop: CASRIRGGGYNEQFF. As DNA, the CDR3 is TGTGCCAGCAGAATTAGGGGAGGTGGCTACAATGAGCAGTTCTTC.

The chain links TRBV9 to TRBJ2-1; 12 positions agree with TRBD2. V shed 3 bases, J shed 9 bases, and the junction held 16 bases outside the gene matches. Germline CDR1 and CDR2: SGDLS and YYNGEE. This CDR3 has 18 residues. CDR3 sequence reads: CASSAIRGLAGGWGEQFF. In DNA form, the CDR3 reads TGTGCCAGCAGCGCTATCCGTGGGCTAGCGGGAGGGTGGGGTGAGCAGTTCTTC.

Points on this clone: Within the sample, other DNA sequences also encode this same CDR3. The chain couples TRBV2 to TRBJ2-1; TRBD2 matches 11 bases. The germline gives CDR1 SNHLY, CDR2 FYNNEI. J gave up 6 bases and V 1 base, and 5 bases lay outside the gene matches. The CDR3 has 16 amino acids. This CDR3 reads CASSEGLAGGLNEQFF. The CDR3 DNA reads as TGTGCCAGCAGTGAAGGGCTAGCGGGAGGACTCAATGAGCAGTTCTTC. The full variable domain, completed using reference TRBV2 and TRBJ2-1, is EPEVTQTPSHQVTQMGQEVILRCVPISNHLYFYWYRQILGQKVEFLVSFYNNEISEKSEIFDDQFSVERPDGSNFTLKIRSTKLEDSAMYFCASSEGLAGGLNEQFFGPGTRLTVL.

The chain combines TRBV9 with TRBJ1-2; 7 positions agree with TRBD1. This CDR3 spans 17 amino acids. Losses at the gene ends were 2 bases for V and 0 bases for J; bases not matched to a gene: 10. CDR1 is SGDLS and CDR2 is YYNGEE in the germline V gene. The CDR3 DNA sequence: TGTGCCAGCAGCGTCCACCCAGAGACAGGGTCTAACTATGGCTACACCTTC. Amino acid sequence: CASSVHPETGSNYGYTF.

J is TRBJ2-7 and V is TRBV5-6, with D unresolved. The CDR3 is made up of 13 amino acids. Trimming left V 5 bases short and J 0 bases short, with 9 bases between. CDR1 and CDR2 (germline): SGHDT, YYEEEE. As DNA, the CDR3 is TGTGCCAGCAGTTATAGAAGCTCCTACGAGCAGTACTTC. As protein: CASSYRSSYEQYF.

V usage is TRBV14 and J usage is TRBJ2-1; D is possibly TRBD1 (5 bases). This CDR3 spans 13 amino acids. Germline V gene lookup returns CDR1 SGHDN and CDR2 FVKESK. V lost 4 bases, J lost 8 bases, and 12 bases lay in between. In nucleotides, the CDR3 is TGTGCCAGCAGCCGAGGCAGGGTCGATGAGCAGTTCTTC. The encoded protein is CASSRGRVDEQFF.

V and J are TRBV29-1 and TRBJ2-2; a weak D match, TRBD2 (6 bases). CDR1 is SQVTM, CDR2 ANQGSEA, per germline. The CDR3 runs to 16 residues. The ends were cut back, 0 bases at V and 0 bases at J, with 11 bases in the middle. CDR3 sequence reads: CSVEEMSSANTGELFF. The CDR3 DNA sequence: TGCAGCGTTGAAGAGATGTCTAGCGCGAACACCGGGGAGCTGTTTTTT.

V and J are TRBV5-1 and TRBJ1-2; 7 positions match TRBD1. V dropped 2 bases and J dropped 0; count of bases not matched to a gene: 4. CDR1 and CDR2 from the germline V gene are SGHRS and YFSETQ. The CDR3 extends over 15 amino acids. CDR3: CASSLLGTANYGYTF. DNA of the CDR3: TGCGCCAGCAGCTTACTCGGGACAGCTAACTATGGCTACACCTTC.

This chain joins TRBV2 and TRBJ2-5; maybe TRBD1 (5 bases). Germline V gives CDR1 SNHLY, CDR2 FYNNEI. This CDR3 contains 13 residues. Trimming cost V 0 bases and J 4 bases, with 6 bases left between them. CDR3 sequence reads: CASSEAGAETQYF. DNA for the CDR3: TGTGCCAGCAGTGAAGCAGGGGCAGAGACCCAGTACTTC.

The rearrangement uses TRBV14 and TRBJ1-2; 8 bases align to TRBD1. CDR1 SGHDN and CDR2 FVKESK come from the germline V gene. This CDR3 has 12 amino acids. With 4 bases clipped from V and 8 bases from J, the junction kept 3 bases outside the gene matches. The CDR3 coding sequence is TGTGCCAGCAGCCTAGCAGGGGGCGGCTACACCTTC. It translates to CASSLAGGGYTF.

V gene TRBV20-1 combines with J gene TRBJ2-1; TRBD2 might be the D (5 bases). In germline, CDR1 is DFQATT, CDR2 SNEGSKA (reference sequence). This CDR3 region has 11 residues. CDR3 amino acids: CSPLSAGEQFF. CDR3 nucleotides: TGCAGCCCACTAAGCGCGGGTGAGCAGTTCTTC.

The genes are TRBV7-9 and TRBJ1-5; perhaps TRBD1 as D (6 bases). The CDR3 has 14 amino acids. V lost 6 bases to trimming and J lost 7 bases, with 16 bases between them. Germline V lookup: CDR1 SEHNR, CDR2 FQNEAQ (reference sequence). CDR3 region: CASSELTGKQPQHF. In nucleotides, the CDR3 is TGTGCCAGCAGTGAACTCACAGGGAAACAGCCCCAGCATTTT.

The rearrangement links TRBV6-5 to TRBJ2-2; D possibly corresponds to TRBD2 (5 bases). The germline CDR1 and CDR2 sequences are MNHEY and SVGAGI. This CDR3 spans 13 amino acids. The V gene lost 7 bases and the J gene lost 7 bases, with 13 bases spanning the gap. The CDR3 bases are TGTGCCAGCATGGAGGTGGTTAGCGGGGAGCTGTTTTTT. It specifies CASMEVVSGELFF.

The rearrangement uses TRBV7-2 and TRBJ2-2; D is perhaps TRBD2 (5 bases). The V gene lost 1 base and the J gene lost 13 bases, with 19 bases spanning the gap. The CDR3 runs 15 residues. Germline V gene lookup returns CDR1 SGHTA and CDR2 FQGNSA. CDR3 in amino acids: CASSLETLALSALFF. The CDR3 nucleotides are TGTGCCAGCAGCTTAGAGACGCTAGCTCTGTCGGCGCTGTTTTTT.

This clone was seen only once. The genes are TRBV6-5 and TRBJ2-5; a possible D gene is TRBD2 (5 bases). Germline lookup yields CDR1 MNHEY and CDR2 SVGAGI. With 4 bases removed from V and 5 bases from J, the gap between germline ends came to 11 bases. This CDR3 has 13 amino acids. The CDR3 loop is CASSLRTGETQYF. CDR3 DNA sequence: TGTGCCAGCAGTTTGAGGACGGGGGAGACCCAGTACTTC.

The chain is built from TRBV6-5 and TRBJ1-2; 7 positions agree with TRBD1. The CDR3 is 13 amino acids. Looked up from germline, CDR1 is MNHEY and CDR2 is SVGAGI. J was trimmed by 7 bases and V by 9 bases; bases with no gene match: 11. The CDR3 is CASVGEGALGYTF. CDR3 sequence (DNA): TGTGCCAGTGTGGGAGAGGGGGCGCTTGGCTACACCTTC.

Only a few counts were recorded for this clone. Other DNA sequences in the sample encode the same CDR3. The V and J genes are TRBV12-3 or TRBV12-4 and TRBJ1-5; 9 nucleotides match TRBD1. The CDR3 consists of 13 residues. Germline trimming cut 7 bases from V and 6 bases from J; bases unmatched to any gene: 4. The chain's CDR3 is CASKRQGGQPQHF. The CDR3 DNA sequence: TGTGCCAGCAAAAGACAGGGGGGTCAGCCCCAGCATTTT.

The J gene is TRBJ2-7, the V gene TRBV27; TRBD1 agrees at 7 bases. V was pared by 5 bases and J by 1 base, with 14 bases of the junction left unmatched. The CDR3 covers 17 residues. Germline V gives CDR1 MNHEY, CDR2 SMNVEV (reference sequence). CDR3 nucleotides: TGTGCCAGCAGTCCCAACCACAGGGGTTATTCTTCCTACGAGCAGTACGTC. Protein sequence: CASSPNHRGYSSYEQYV.

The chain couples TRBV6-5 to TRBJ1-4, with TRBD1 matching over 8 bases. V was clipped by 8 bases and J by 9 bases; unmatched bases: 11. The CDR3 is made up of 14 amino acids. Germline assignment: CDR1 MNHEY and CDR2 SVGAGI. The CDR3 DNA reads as TGTGCCAGCGCCCACGGACAGGGTGAGCAAAAACTGTTTTTT. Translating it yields CASAHGQGEQKLFF.

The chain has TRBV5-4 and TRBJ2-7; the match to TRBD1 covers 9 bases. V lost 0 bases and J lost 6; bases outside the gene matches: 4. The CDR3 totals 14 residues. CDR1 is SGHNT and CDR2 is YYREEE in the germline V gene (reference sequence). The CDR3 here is CASSLEQGAGEQYV. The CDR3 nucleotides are TGTGCCAGCAGCTTGGAACAGGGGGCGGGCGAGCAGTACGTC.

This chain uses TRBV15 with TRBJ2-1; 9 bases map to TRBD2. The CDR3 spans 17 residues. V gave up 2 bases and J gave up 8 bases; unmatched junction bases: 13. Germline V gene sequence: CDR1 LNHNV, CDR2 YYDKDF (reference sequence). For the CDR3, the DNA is TGTGCCACCAGCAGACCCCCCATGCGGGGGGGCCCCCATGAGCAGTTCTTC. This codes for CATSRPPMRGGPHEQFF.

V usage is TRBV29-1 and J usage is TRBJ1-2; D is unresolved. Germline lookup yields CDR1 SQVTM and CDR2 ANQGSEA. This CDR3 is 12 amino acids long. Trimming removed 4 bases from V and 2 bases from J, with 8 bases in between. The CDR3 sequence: CSVGGGNYGYTF. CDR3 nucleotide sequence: TGCAGCGTTGGGGGAGGGAACTATGGCTACACCTTC.

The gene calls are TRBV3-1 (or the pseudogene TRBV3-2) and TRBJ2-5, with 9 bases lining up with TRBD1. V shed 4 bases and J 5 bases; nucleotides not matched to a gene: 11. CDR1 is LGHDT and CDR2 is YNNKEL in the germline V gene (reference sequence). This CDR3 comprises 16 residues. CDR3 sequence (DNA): TGTGCCAGCAGCCCGAACAGGGGGCAAACGCAGGAGACCCAGTACTTC. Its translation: CASSPNRGQTQETQYF.

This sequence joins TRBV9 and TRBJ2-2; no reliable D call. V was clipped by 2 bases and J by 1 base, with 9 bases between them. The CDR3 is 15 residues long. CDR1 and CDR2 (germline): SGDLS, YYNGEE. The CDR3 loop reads CASSVWQENTGELFF. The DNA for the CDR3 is TGTGCCAGCAGCGTGTGGCAGGAGAACACCGGGGAGCTGTTTTTT. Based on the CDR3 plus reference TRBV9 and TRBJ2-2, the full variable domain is DSGVTQTPKHLITATGQRVTLRCSPRSGDLSVYWYQQSLDQGLQFLIQYYNGEERAKGNILERFSAQQFPDLHSELNLSSLELGDSALYFCASSVWQENTGELFFGEGSRLTVL.

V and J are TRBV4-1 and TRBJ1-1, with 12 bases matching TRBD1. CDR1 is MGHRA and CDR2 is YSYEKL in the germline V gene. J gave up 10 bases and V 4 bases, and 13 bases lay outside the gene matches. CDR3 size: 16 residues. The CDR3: CASSPSPGQGAYGAFF. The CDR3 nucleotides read TGCGCCAGCAGCCCCTCTCCGGGACAGGGGGCTTATGGAGCTTTCTTT.

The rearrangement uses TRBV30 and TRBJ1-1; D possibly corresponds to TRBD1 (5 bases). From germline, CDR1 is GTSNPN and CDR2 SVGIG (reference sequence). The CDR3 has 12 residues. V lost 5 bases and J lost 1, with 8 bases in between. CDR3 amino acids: CAWRRGNTEAFF. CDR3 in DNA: TGTGCCTGGCGAAGGGGGAACACTGAAGCTTTCTTT.

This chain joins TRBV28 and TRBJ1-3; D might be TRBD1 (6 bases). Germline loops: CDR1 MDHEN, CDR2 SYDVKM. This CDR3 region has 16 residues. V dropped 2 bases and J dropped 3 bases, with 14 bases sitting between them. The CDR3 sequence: CASSLPERGSGNTIYF. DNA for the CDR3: TGTGCCAGCAGTTTACCTGAAAGGGGGAGTGGAAACACCATATATTTT.

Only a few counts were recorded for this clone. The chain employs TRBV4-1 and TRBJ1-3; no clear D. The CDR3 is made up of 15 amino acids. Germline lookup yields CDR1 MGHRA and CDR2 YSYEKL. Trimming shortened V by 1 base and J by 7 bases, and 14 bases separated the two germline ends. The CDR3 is CASSQVGGPGNTIYF. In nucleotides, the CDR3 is TGCGCCAGCAGCCAAGTTGGAGGGCCCGGGAACACCATATATTTT.

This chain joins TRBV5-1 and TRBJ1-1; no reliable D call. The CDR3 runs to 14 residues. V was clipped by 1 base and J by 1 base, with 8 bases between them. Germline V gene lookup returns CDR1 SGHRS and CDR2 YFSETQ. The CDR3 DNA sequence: TGCGCCAGCAGCTTGACACGCTGGAACACTGAAGCTTTCTTT. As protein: CASSLTRWNTEAFF.

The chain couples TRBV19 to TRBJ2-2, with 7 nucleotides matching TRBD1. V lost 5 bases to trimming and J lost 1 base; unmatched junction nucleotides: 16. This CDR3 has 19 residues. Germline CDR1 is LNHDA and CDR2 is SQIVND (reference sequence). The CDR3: CASSPYGVGRQGNTGELFF. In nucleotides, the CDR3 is TGTGCCAGTAGTCCCTATGGGGTGGGGAGACAGGGGAACACCGGGGAGCTGTTTTTT.